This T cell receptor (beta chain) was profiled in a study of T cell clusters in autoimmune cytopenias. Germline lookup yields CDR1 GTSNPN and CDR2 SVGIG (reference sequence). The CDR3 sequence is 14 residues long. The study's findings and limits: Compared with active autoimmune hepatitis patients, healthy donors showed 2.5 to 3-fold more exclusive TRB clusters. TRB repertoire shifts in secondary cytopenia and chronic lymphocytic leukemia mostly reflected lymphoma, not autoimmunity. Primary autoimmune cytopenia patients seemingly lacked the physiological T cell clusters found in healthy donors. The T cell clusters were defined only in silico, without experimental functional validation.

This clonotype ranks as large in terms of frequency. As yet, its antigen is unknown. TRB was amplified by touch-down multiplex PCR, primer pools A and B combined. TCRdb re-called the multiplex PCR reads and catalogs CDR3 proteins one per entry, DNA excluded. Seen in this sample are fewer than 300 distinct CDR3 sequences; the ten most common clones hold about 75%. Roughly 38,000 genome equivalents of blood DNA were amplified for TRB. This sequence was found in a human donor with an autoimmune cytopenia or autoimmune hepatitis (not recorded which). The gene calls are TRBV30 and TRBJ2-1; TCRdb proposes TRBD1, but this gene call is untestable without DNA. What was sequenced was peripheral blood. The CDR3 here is CAWSRGPGVNEQFF.